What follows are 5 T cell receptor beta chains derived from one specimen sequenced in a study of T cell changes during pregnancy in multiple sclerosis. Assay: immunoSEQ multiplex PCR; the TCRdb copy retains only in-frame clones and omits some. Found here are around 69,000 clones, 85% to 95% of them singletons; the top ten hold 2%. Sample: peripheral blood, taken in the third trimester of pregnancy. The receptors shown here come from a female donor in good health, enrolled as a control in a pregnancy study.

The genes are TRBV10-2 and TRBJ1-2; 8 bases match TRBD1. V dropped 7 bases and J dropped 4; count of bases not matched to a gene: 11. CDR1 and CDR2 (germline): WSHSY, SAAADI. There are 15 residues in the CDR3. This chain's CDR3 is CASTVDRAPLYGYTF. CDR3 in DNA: TGCGCCAGCACCGTGGACAGGGCCCCTCTCTATGGCTACACCTTC.

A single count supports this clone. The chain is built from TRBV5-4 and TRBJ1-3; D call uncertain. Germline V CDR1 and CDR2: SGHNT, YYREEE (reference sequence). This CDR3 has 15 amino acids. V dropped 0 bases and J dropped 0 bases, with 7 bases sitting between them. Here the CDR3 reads CASSLGGTSGNTIYF. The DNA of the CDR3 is TGTGCCAGCAGCTTGGGCGGAACCTCTGGAAACACCATATATTTT.

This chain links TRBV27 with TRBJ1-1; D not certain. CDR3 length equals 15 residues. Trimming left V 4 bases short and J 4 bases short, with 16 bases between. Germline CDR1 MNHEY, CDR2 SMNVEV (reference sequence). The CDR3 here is CASSYGWATSTEAFF. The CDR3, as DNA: TGTGCCAGCAGTTATGGGTGGGCCACGAGCACTGAAGCTTTCTTT.

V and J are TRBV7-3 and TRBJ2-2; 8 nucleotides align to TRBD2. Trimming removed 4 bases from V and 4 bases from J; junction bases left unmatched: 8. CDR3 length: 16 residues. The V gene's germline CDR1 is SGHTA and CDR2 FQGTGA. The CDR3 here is CASSSLTGGGTGELFF. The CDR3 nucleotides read TGTGCCAGCAGCTCCCTCACGGGAGGGGGCACCGGGGAGCTGTTTTTT.

The CDR3 region has the DNA TGTGCCAGCAAACACTCGGGGGCCGGGGAGCTGTTTTTT. The encoded protein is CASKHSGAGELFF. The chain is built from TRBV19 and TRBJ2-2; D is perhaps TRBD2 (6 bases). Between the trimmed V and J ends, which lost 9 bases and 6 bases, there was a span of 14 bases. Germline V gene lookup returns CDR1 LNHDA and CDR2 SQIVND (reference sequence). CDR3 length: 13 amino acids.